The rows below give T cell receptor beta chains drawn from one sample of a study of regulatory T cells in long-lasting Graves disease. Using its own MiXCR run on the multiplex PCR reads, TCRdb lists one record per CDR3 protein. The repertoire holds 350,000 to 400,000 distinct CDR3 sequences, 15% to 17% seen once, with 20% to 25% in the top ten. Sequencing used peripheral blood mononuclear cells (PBMCs), obtained at new diagnosis, from a patient treated with antithyroid drugs. The origin of the receptors is a female donor with Graves disease. Each CDR3 is given with its conserved first and last residue. Each record gives: CDR3 protein, CDR3 DNA, clone size, D gene, J gene, V gene. The D gene is left open where the match is weak. Not all rows give a size; the values are once, few, many and, for expanded clones, a class.

CASSWTMNTEAFF,TGTGCCAGCAGTTGGACCATGAACACTGAAGCTTTCTTT,many,NA,TRBJ1-1,TRBV12-3/TRBV12-4
CATSSSPTGTGGDIQYF,TGTGCCACCAGCTCATCACCGACCGGGACAGGGGGAGACATTCAGTACTTC,NA,TRBD1,TRBJ2-4,TRBV15
CSARERWGKLYNEQFF,TGCAGTGCTAGAGAACGGTGGGGGAAATTATACAATGAGCAGTTCTTC,many,NA,TRBJ2-1,TRBV20-1
CASSPLSVAGGVGELFF,TGTGCCAGCAGTCCCCTATCAGTAGCGGGGGGAGTCGGGGAGCTGTTTTTT,NA,TRBD2,TRBJ2-2,TRBV12-3/TRBV12-4
CASSLSGGSTEAFF,TGTGCCAGCAGCTTATCAGGGGGTAGCACTGAAGCTTTCTTT,many,TRBD1,TRBJ1-1,TRBV7-3
CASSEEPGLPEAFF,TGTGCCAGCAGTGAAGAACCAGGGCTCCCTGAAGCTTTCTTT,many,NA,TRBJ1-1,TRBV6-1
CASSPARTDTQYF,TGTGCCAGCAGTCCGGCGCGAACAGATACGCAGTATTTT,few,NA,TRBJ2-3,TRBV2
CSAVNRLAYEQYF,TGCAGTGCTGTCAATCGACTCGCCTACGAGCAGTACTTC,many,NA,TRBJ2-7,TRBV20-1
CASSQKGYLNYGYTF,TGTGCCAGCAGTCAAAAAGGGTACCTTAACTATGGCTACACCTTC,many,NA,TRBJ1-2,TRBV12-3/TRBV12-4
CSVRTSGYQETQYF,TGCAGCGTTCGGACTAGCGGGTACCAAGAGACCCAGTACTTC,many,TRBD2,TRBJ2-5,TRBV29-1
CASSPQRRNTDTQYF,TGTGCCAGCAGCCCCCAGAGGCGTAACACAGATACGCAGTATTTT,many,NA,TRBJ2-3,TRBV12-3/TRBV12-4
CASSFVQGRGQPQHF,TGTGCCAGCAGTTTCGTACAGGGCCGGGGCCAGCCCCAGCATTTT,few,NA,TRBJ1-5,TRBV6-2/TRBV6-3
CASSSSASNEQFF,TGTGCCAGCAGTTCCTCCGCCTCCAATGAGCAGTTCTTC,NA,NA,TRBJ2-1,TRBV12-3/TRBV12-4
CASSLHRDCGYTF,TGTGCCAGCAGTTTACACAGGGATTGTGGCTACACCTTC,few,NA,TRBJ1-2,TRBV12-3/TRBV12-4
CASSLVPVEGQKLFF,TGTGCCAGCAGCTTAGTGCCGGTGGAGGGGCAAAAACTGTTTTTT,many,NA,TRBJ1-4,TRBV7-2
CASSGAVRETQYF,TGTGCTAGCAGCGGTGCAGTGCGGGAGACCCAGTACTTC,NA,NA,TRBJ2-5,TRBV7-7
CASSRIGAGELFF,TGTGCCAGCAGCCGAATAGGGGCCGGGGAGCTGTTTTTT,NA,NA,TRBJ2-2,TRBV7-3
CASTGYEQYF,TGTGCCAGCACGGGCTACGAGCAGTACTTC,NA,NA,TRBJ2-7,TRBV2
CASLGGLAEEQYF,TGTGCCAGCCTAGGGGGACTAGCGGAGGAGCAGTACTTC,many,TRBD2,TRBJ2-7,TRBV12-3/TRBV12-4
CASSFGAGDGYTF,TGTGCCAGCAGTTTCGGCGCTGGGGATGGCTACACCTTC,many,NA,TRBJ1-2,TRBV6-5
CASSQGGTPPGGPQYF,TGCGCCAGCAGCCAAGGGGGCACCCCCCCGGGGGGGCCACAGTACTTC,NA,TRBD2,TRBJ2-4,TRBV4-3
CASSLTLFSGRLGEQFF,TGTGCCAGCAGTTTAACCCTCTTTAGCGGGAGGCTCGGTGAGCAGTTCTTC,many,TRBD2,TRBJ2-1,TRBV28
CASSLVVLLGSLTDTQYF,TGCGCCAGCAGCTTGGTTGTTTTACTAGGATCGTTGACAGATACGCAGTATTTT,many,NA,TRBJ2-3,TRBV5-1
CASSFLVTYSSGRSEKLFF,TGTGCCAGCAGCTTTCTTGTGACATACTCTTCGGGGAGGAGTGAAAAACTGTTTTTT,many,NA,TRBJ1-4,TRBV7-9
CASSLEGQTQYF,TGTGCCAGCAGCTTAGAGGGACAGACCCAGTACTTC,many,NA,TRBJ2-5,TRBV7-6
CASSLRGPHNEQFF,TGTGCCAGCAGTTTACGGGGCCCCCACAATGAGCAGTTCTTC,few,NA,TRBJ2-1,TRBV27
CASSLWTQGSSYNEQFF,TGTGCCAGCAGCTTATGGACTCAGGGTTCTAGCTACAATGAGCAGTTCTTC,NA,NA,TRBJ2-1,TRBV7-6
CASSTWGRGAAF,NA,NA,NA,TRBJ1-2,TRBV11-2
CSVEVLRGYTF,TGCAGCGTTGAAGTCTTGAGGGGTTACACCTTC,many,NA,TRBJ1-2,TRBV29-1
CASIGFFSTGTSGYNEQFF,TGTGCCAGCATAGGTTTCTTCAGCACCGGGACTAGCGGATACAATGAGCAGTTCTTC,many,TRBD2,TRBJ2-1,TRBV6-1
CAWSVRRASTNEKLFF,TGTGCCTGGAGTGTACGGCGTGCATCCACTAATGAAAAACTGTTTTTT,NA,NA,TRBJ1-4,TRBV30
CASSPLAGGPGWTGELFF,TGTGCCAGCAGTCCGCTAGCGGGAGGGCCCGGGTGGACCGGGGAGCTGTTTTTT,many,TRBD2,TRBJ2-2,TRBV28
CASSGSWTGTHEQYF,TGTGCCAGCAGCGGTTCCTGGACAGGGACCCACGAGCAGTACTTC,many,TRBD1,TRBJ2-7,TRBV12-3/TRBV12-4
CASQRNQPQHF,TGTGCCAGCCAGAGGAATCAGCCCCAGCATTTT,few,NA,TRBJ1-5,TRBV6-1
CACRPLGSNQPQHF,TGTGCCTGCCGACCGTTAGGTAGCAATCAGCCCCAGCATTTT,many,NA,TRBJ1-5,TRBV27
CASSYSEGVDEQFF,TGTGCCAGCAGTTACTCGGAGGGGGTGGATGAGCAGTTCTTC,NA,NA,TRBJ2-1,TRBV6-5
CASSEWGTGNEQFF,TGTGCCAGCAGTGAATGGGGGACAGGGAATGAGCAGTTCTTC,many,TRBD1,TRBJ2-1,TRBV6-1
CASSPRRSPNEQFF,TGTGCCAGCAGCCCGAGGAGGTCTCCTAATGAGCAGTTCTTC,many,NA,TRBJ2-1,TRBV28
CASSLPGLGTLENEQFF,TGTGCCAGCAGTTTGCCCGGACTCGGGACACTGGAAAATGAGCAGTTCTTC,NA,NA,TRBJ2-1,TRBV27
CASSSQTGDHYGYTF,TGTGCCAGCAGCTCCCAGACAGGGGACCACTATGGCTACACCTTC,many,TRBD1,TRBJ1-2,TRBV7-2
CASSTGMYTEAFF,TGCGCCAGCAGTACAGGGATGTACACTGAAGCTTTCTTT,many,NA,TRBJ1-1,TRBV10-1
CSAEVDSSSYEQYF,TGCAGCGCAGAAGTCGACTCGAGCTCCTACGAGCAGTACTTC,few,NA,TRBJ2-7,TRBV29-1